This TCR beta chain is from a study of human T cells and chemical hapten exposure. Time point described: pre-sensitization, week 0. Treatment described: therapeutic diphenylcyclopropenone sensitization with weekly scalp DPC. One entry per CDR3 protein, called by TCRdb with MiXCR from the RACE reads. The table shows roughly 110,000 distinct CDR3 sequences, with 12% occurring only once. The CDR3 length is 14 residues. CDR1 and CDR2 from the germline V gene are MNHEY and SVGAGI. V was pared by 6 bases and J by 0 bases, with 4 bases of the junction left unmatched. The rearrangement uses TRBV6-5 and TRBJ2-7, with 8 bases aligning to TRBD1. The sequenced sample was whole blood, obtained in connection with sensitization to the hapten diphenylcyclopropenone (DPC). The TCR sequence derives from a woman between 45 and 60 years old with alopecia areata. Some clones in this sample may be carry-over from other donors' samples. The CDR3 loop is CASRRQGTSYEQYF. The CDR3 DNA follows: TGTGCCAGCAGGAGACAGGGGACCTCCTACGAGCAGTACTTC.